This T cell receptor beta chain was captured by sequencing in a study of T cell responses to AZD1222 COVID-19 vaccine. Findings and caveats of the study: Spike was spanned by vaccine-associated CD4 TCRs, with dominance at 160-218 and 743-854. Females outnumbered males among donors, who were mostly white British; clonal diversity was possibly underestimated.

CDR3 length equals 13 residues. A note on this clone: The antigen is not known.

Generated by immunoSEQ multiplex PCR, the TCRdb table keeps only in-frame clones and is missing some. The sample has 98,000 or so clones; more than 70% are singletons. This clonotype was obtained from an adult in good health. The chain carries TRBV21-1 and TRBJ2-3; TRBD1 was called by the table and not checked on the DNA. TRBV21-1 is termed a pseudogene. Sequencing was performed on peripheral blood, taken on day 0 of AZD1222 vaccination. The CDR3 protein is CARADRGTDTQYF. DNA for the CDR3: TGTGCCAGGGCGGACAGGGGAACAGATACGCAGTATTTT.